This T cell receptor beta chain was identified in a study of radiotherapy plus CTLA-4 blockade in lung cancer (dated by TCRdb to between 2018 and 2020). Describing the broader study: Among the enrolled patients, about 19% had an objective response, and 31% reached disease control. Points the paper makes about the study in general: Increased serum interferon-beta after radiation, together with early dynamic changes in blood T cell clones, were reported to be the strongest predictors of response. After treatment with radiotherapy and ipilimumab, TCR clones that originated in tumors expanded in peripheral blood.

For this clone: Its cognate antigen has yet to be identified. Base qualities are not recorded, but no much larger clone differs from it by a single base.

Library prep was done by the immunoSEQ multiplex PCR assay. TCRdb mirrors the immuneACCESS table, restricted to in-frame sequences. Some clones are absent from its copies; in checked studies, under half trace to an unresolved V gene, and the reason for the others is unknown. For this sample there are around 82,000 clones; about 78% appear just once. In total, the top ten clones hold under 25% of the sample. The germline V gene (reference sequence) specifies MNHEY as CDR1 and SMNVEV as CDR2. The cysteine opens and the phenylalanine closes a CDR3 of 13 amino acids. Just CDR3 DNA is preserved here, 39 bases in frame from base 1. The trim is 3 bases for V and 8 bases for J, with a gap of 13 bases between the germline ends. The study evaluated CTLA-4 blockade (ipilimumab) given together with focal radiation therapy in patients who had chemo-refractory metastatic non-small-cell lung cancer.

The TCR originated in a human donor with non-small cell lung cancer whose response to radiotherapy plus ipilimumab could not be evaluated. Some clones in this sample may be carry-over from other donors' samples. This sample comprised peripheral blood, obtained from a patient treated with radiotherapy plus ipilimumab. Rearrangement joined TRBV27 to TRBJ1-2, with TRBD1 as a weak D call on 5 bases. The nucleotides read TGTGCCAGCAGTTTTAAGGGGCGGGAGGGCTACACCTTC. This codes for CASSFKGREGYTF.